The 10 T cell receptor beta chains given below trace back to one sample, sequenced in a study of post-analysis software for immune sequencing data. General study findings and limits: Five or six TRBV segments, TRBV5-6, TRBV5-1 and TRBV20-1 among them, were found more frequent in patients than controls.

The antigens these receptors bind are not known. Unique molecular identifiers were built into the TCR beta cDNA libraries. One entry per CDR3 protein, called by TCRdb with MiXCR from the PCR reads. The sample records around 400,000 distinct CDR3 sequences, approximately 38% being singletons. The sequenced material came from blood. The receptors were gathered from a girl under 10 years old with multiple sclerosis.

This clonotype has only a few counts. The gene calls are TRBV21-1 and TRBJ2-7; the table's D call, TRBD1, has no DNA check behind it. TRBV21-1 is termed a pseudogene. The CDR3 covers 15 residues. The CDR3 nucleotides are TGTGCCAGCATCACCAACCGGGACAGGGGGCGCGAGCAGTACTTC. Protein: CASITNRDRGREQYF.

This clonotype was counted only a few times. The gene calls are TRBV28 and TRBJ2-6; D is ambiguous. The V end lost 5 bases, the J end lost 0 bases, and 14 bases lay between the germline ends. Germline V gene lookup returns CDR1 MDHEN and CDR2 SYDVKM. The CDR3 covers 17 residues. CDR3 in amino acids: CASSPGFFLSGANVLTF. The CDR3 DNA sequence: TGTGCCAGCAGTCCCGGATTCTTCCTCTCTGGGGCCAACGTCCTGACTTTC.

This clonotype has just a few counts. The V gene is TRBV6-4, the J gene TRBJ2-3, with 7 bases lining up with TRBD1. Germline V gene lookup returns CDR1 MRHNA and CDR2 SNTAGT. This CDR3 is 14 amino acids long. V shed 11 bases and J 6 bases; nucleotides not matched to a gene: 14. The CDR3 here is CARSSRGKEDTQYF. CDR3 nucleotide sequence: TGTGCCCGCTCGTCCAGGGGGAAGGAGGATACGCAGTATTTT.

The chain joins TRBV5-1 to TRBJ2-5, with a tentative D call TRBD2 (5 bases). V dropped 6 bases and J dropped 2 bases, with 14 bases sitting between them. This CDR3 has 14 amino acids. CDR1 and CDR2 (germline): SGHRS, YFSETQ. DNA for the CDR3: TGCGCCAGCAACCCCCCCGGAGGTCAAGAGACCCAGTACTTC. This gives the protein CASNPPGGQETQYF. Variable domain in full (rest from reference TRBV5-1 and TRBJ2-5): KAGVTQTPRYLIKTRGQQVTLSCSPISGHRSVSWYQQTPGQGLQFLFEYFSETQRNKGNFPGRFSGRQFSNSRSEMNVSTLELGDSALYLCASNPPGGQETQYFGPGTRLLVL.

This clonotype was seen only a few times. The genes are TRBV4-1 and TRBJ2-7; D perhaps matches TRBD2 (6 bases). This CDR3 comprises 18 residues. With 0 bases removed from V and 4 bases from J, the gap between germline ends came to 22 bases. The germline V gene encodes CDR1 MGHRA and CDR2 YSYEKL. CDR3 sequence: CASSQEWEPGLIWYEQYF. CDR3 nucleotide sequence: TGCGCCAGCAGCCAAGAATGGGAGCCGGGACTTATTTGGTACGAGCAGTACTTC.

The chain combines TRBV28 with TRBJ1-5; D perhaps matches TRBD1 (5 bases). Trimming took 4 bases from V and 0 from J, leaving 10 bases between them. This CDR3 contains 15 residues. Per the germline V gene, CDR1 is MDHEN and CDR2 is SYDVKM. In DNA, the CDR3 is TGTGCCAGCAGTTCACGGACATATAGCAATCAGCCCCAGCATTTT. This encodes CASSSRTYSNQPQHF. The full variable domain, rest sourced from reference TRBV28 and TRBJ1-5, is DVKVTQSSRYLVKRTGEKVFLECVQDMDHENMFWYRQDPGLGLRLIYFSYDVKMKEKGDIPEGYSVSREKKERFSLILESASTNQTSMYLCASSSRTYSNQPQHFGDGTRLSIL.

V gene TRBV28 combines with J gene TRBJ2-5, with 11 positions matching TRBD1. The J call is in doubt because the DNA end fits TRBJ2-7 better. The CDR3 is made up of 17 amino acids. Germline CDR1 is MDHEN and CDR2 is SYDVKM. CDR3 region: CASGLLGTGGGSYEQYF. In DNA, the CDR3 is TGTGCCAGCGGCCTTTTAGGGACAGGGGGTGGTTCCTACGAGCAGTACTTC.

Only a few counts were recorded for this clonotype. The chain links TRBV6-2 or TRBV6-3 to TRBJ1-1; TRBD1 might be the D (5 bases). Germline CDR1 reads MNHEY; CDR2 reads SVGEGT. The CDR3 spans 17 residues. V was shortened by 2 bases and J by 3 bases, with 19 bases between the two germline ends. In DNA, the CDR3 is TGTGCCAGCAGTTACCCTTCAAGAGGGGCAAGAGACACTGAAGCTTTCTTT. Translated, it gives CASSYPSRGARDTEAFF.

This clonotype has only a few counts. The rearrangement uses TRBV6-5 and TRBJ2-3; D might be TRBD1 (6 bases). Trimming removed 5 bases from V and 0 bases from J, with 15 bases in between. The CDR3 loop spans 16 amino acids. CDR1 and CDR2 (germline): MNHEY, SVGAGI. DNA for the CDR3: TGTGCCAGCAGTCCGGGACACCAGGACAGCACAGATACGCAGTATTTT. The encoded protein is CASSPGHQDSTDTQYF.

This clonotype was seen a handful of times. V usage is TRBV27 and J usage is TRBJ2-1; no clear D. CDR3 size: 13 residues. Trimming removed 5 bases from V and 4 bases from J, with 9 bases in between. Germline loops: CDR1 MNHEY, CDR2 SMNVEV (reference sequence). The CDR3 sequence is CASSLTEYNEQFF. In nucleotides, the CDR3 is TGTGCCAGCAGTCTAACAGAATACAATGAGCAGTTCTTC.